This T cell receptor beta chain was found in a study of blood T cell repertoires in COVID-19. The wider study: The origin of the acute and convalescent COVID-19 samples was the United States, Italy and Spain. The analysed material was cDNA or gDNA that came from T cells, B-cell-depleted T cells, or PBMCs.

With 3 bases clipped from V and 1 base from J, the junction kept 2 bases outside the gene matches. Looked up from germline, CDR1 is LNHDA and CDR2 is SQIVND (reference sequence). The CDR3 has 14 amino acids. In the study's own analysis: Estimation of nucleated cell counts was performed using reference gene primer amplification. Generated by immunoSEQ multiplex PCR, the TCRdb table keeps only in-frame clones and is missing some. V, J and clone size reflect that table, while D and trimming were determined from the DNA. The table shows about 250,000 clones, with 89% occurring only once. The sequencing input was peripheral blood. The clonotype comes from a woman in her forties who had recovered from COVID-19. This chain connects TRBV19 to TRBJ1-1; 7 bases map to TRBD1. The CDR3 DNA follows: TGTGCCAGTAGTATTCGGGACAGGAACACTGAAGCTTTCTTT. Protein product: CASSIRDRNTEAFF.